A single sample gave rise to the 11 T cell receptor beta chains below, sequenced in a study of blood T cell repertoires in COVID-19. Using immunoSEQ multiplex PCR, the repertoire was profiled, and TCRdb retains in-frame clones only, with some absent. The sample lists approximately 100,000 clones, 85% seen once, with more than 1.5% in the top ten. The material sequenced was peripheral blood. These receptors originate from a woman in her seventies with active or convalescent COVID-19.

Written as DNA, the CDR3 is TGTGCCAGCAGTGAAGCGAGCAGGGGGCTCGGCTACACCTTC. It encodes CASSEASRGLGYTF. The chain is built from TRBV2 and TRBJ1-2; 8 nucleotides match TRBD1. J was trimmed by 8 bases and V by 0 bases; bases with no gene match: 5. CDR1 is SNHLY and CDR2 is FYNNEI in the germline V gene. The CDR3 runs 14 residues. The whole variable domain, filled in from reference TRBV2 and TRBJ1-2, reads EPEVTQTPSHQVTQMGQEVILRCVPISNHLYFYWYRQILGQKVEFLVSFYNNEISEKSEIFDDQFSVERPDGSNFTLKIRSTKLEDSAMYFCASSEASRGLGYTFGSGTRLTVV.

V and J are TRBV2 and TRBJ1-1; tentatively, D is TRBD1 (5 bases). The CDR3 spans 14 residues. Per germline, CDR1 SNHLY and CDR2 FYNNEI. V was pared by 3 bases and J by 4 bases, with 12 bases between. In nucleotides, the CDR3 is TGTGCCAGCAGTGAGGTCAGGGTTATCACTGAAGCTTTCTTT. Protein product: CASSEVRVITEAFF.

This sequence joins TRBV2 and TRBJ2-7; possibly TRBD1 for D (5 bases). V was shortened by 7 bases and J by 3 bases, with 19 bases between the two germline ends. The length of the CDR3 is 15 residues. Germline V lookup: CDR1 SNHLY, CDR2 FYNNEI. The chain's CDR3 is CASKDRPVAYYEQYF. In DNA, the CDR3 is TGTGCCAGCAAAGACAGACCAGTGGCATACTACGAGCAGTACTTC.

The chain links TRBV10-3 to TRBJ1-5; no clear D. The V gene lost 4 bases and the J gene lost 0 bases, with 16 bases spanning the gap. The CDR3 extends over 17 amino acids. Per germline, CDR1 ENHRY and CDR2 SYGVKD. In nucleotides, the CDR3 is TGTGCCATCAGTGTCGAACCCCGACATAATAGCAATCAGCCCCAGCATTTT. Translation gives CAISVEPRHNSNQPQHF.

This chain links TRBV6-5 with TRBJ2-7, with 9 bases aligning to TRBD1. J was trimmed by 2 bases and V by 8 bases; bases with no gene match: 7. Germline CDR1 and CDR2: MNHEY and SVGAGI. This CDR3 is built from 14 residues. The DNA for the CDR3 is TGTGCCAGCCAATTCGGGACAGGGACCTACGAGCAGTACTTC. Translating gives CASQFGTGTYEQYF.

The V and J genes are TRBV29-1 and TRBJ1-1; D remains ambiguous. Deletions cut 3 bases from V and 4 bases from J, with 12 bases between. The CDR3 is 13 residues long. Germline V gives CDR1 SQVTM, CDR2 ANQGSEA. CDR3 residues: CSVDAGVGTEAFF. The DNA of the CDR3 is TGCAGCGTTGACGCGGGAGTGGGCACTGAAGCTTTCTTT.

V usage is TRBV28 and J usage is TRBJ1-5; no clear D. The CDR3 length is 15 residues. From germline, CDR1 is MDHEN and CDR2 SYDVKM. Trimming pared 6 bases from V and 3 bases from J, leaving 15 bases between. The CDR3 here is CASSRGGGPNQPQHF. For the CDR3, the DNA is TGTGCCAGCAGCCGGGGAGGAGGGCCCAATCAGCCCCAGCATTTT.

The chain joins TRBV27 to TRBJ1-2; 10 positions agree with TRBD1. With 5 bases clipped from V and 3 bases from J, the junction kept 3 bases outside the gene matches. The germline CDR1 and CDR2 sequences are MNHEY and SMNVEV (reference sequence). There are 14 residues in the CDR3. CDR3 sequence: CASSIGQGDYGYTF. CDR3 nucleotides: TGTGCCAGCAGTATCGGACAGGGGGACTATGGCTACACCTTC.

Concerning this clone: The junction does not match germline at one end; this may be a read error. The genes are TRBV7-7 and TRBJ2-3, with TRBD2 identical over 7 bases. CDR1 and CDR2 from the germline V gene are SSHAT and FNYEAQ (reference sequence). The CDR3 is made up of 16 amino acids. The CDR3 coding sequence is TGTGCTAGCAGCTTAGATTCTAGCGGCGGCACAGATACGCAGTATTTT. As protein: CASSLDSSGGTDTQYF. The full variable domain, its missing parts supplied by reference TRBV7-7 and TRBJ2-3, is GAGVSQSPRYKVTKRGQDVTLRCDPISSHATLYWYQQALGQGPEFLTYFNYEAQPDKSGLPSDRFSAERPEGSISTLTIQRTEQRDSAMYRCASSLDSSGGTDTQYFGPGTRLTVL.

The V call is TRBV6-2 or TRBV6-3, the J call TRBJ1-5; D unclear. Trimming shortened V by 0 bases and J by 3 bases, and 15 bases separated the two germline ends. CDR1 and CDR2 (germline): MNHEY, SVGEGT. The CDR3 totals 17 residues. CDR3: CASSYSEGIGYNQPQHF. The CDR3 coding sequence is TGTGCCAGCAGTTACTCGGAGGGAATAGGATACAATCAGCCCCAGCATTTT.

The rearrangement uses TRBV11-2 and TRBJ2-1; the D is unclear. Trimming stripped 7 bases from V and 0 bases from J, with 16 bases between. The CDR3 is 16 amino acids. Germline CDR1 SGHAT, CDR2 FQNNGV. As DNA, the CDR3 is TGTGCCAGCACCTATTTAAGTGGGCTCTCCTACAATGAGCAGTTCTTC. Translation gives CASTYLSGLSYNEQFF.